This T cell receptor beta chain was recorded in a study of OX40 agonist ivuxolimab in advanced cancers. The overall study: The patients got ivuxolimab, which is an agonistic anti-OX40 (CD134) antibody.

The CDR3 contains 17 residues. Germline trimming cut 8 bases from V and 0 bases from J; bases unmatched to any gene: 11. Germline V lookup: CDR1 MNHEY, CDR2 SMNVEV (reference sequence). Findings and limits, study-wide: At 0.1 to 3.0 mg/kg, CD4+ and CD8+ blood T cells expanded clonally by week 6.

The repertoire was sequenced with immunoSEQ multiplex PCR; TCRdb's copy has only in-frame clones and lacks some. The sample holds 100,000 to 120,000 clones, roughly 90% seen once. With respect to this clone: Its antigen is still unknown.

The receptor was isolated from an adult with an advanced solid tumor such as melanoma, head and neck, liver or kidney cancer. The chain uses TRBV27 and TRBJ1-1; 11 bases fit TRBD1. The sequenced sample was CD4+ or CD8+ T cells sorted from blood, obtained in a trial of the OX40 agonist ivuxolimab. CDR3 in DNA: TGTGCCAGCTTTTATTCCGGGACAGGGGGGATGAACACTGAAGCTTTCTTT. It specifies CASFYSGTGGMNTEAFF.